The source of this T cell receptor (beta chain) is a study of blood T cell repertoires in COVID-19. On the study more broadly: Acute and convalescent COVID-19 specimens originated in the United States, Italy and Spain.

Assay used: immunoSEQ multiplex PCR; TCRdb lists only in-frame clones, some missing. This table holds tens of thousands of clones, 88% found once. The CDR3 totals 14 residues. From germline, CDR1 is SGHDT and CDR2 YYEEEE. V lost 3 bases and J lost 4, with 14 bases in between. This TCR derives from a human donor in a cohort sampled during active COVID-19. The V gene is TRBV5-6, the J gene TRBJ2-7, with a weak D call TRBD2 (7 bases). Material for sequencing was peripheral blood. The CDR3 DNA follows: TGTGCCAGCAGCTCGATCGCGGGGGCTTACGAGCAGTACTTC. It is translated as CASSSIAGAYEQYF. Full variable domain (rest looked up from reference TRBV5-6 and TRBJ2-7): DAGVTQSPTHLIKTRGQQVTLRCSPKSGHDTVSWYQQALGQGPQFIFQYYEEEERQRGNFPDRFSGHQFPNYSSELNVNALLLGDSALYLCASSSIAGAYEQYFGPGTRLTVT.